This T cell receptor beta chain came from a study of beta chain features in type 1 diabetes. Regarding the study as a whole: Shorter TCRB CDR3s, moderately but significantly so, were found in Type 1 diabetes patients in all four CD4+ subsets.

The authors reverse transcribed all of the isolated RNA, so sequencing captured expressed TCRB transcripts. Sequencing used immunoSEQ multiplex PCR; TCRdb keeps in-frame clones, though not all of them. The table shows approximately 150,000 clones, with approximately 13% occurring only once. CDR1 and CDR2 from the germline V gene are SQVTM and ANQGSEA. Trimming left V 7 bases short and J 3 bases short, with 13 bases between. CDR3 size: 13 residues. This clone was recorded a few times. The antigen remains undetermined. The chain uses TRBV29-1 and TRBJ2-4; no clear D gene. This sequence was found in a man between 18 and 29 years old with type 1 diabetes. Source material: central memory CD4+ T cells from blood. The CDR3 loop reads CSGLSWGKNIQYF. The CDR3 nucleotides read TGCAGCGGCCTGTCGTGGGGCAAAAACATTCAGTACTTC.